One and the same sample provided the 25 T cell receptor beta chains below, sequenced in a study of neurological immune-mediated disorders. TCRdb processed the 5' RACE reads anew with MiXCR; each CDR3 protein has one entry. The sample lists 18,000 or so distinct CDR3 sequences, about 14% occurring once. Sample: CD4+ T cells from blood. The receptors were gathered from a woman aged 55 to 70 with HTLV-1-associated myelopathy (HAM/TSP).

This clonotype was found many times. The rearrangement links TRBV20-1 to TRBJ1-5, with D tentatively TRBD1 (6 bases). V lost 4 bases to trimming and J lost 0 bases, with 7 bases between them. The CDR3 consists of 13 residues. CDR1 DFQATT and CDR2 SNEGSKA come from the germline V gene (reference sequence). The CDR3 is CSATGDSNQPQHF. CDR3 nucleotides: TGCAGTGCTACAGGGGATAGCAATCAGCCCCAGCATTTT.

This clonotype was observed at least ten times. CDR3 loop: CASGIRTNTGELFF. The CDR3, as DNA: TGTGCCAGCGGTATTAGGACGAACACCGGGGAGCTGTTTTTT. The chain joins TRBV27 to TRBJ2-2; D is uncertain. CDR1 and CDR2 (germline): MNHEY, SMNVEV (reference sequence). This CDR3 has 14 residues. The V gene lost 8 bases and the J gene lost 0 bases, with 10 bases spanning the gap.

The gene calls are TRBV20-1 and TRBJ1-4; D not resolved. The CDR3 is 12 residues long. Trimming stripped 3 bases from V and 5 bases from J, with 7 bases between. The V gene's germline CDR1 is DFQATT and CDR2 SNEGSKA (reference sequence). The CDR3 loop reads CSASPENEKLFF. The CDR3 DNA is TGCAGTGCTAGTCCAGAGAATGAAAAACTGTTTTTT.

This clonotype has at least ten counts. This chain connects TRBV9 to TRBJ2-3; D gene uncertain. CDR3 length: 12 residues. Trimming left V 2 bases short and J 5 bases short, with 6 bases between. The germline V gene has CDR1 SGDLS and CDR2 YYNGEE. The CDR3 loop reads CASSVGVDTQYF. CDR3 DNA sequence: TGTGCCAGCAGCGTTGGGGTAGATACGCAGTATTTT.

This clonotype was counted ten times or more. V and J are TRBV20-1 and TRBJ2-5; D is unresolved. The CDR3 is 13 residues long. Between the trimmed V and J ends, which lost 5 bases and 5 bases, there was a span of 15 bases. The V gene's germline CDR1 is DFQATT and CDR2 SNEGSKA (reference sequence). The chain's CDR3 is CSAYAPETETQYF. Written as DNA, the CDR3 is TGCAGTGCTTACGCTCCAGAAACGGAGACCCAGTACTTC.

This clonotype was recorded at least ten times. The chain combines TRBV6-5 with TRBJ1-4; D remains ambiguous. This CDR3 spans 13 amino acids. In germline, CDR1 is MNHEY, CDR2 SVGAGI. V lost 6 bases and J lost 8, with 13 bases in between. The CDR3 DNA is TGTGCCAGCAGAAATAACCTGGTGGAAAAACTGTTTTTT. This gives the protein CASRNNLVEKLFF.

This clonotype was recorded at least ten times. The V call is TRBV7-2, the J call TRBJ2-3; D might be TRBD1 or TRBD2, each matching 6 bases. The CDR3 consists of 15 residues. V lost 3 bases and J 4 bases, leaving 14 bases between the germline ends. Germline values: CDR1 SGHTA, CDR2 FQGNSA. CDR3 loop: CASSFGGGGADTQYF. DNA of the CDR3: TGTGCCAGCAGCTTTGGTGGGGGCGGGGCAGATACGCAGTATTTT.

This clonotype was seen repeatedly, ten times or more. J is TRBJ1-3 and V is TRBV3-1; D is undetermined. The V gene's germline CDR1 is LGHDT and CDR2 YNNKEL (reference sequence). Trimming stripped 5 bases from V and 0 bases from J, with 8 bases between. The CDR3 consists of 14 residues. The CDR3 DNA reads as TGTGCCAGCAGCATGGCGAGCTCTGGAAACACCATATATTTT. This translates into CASSMASSGNTIYF.

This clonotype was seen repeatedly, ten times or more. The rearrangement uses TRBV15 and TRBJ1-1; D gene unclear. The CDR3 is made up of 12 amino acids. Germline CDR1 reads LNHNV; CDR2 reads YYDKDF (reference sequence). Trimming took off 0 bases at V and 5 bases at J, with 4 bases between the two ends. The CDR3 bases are TGTGCCACCAGCAGAGATTTGACTGAAGCTTTCTTT. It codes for CATSRDLTEAFF.

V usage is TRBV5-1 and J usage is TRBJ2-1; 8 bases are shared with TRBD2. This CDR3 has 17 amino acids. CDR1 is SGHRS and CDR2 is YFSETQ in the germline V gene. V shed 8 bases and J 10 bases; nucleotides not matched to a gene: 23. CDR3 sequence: CASSPSGYAGGTQEQFF. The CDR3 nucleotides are TGCGCCAGTAGCCCCTCTGGATATGCGGGAGGAACCCAAGAGCAGTTCTTC.

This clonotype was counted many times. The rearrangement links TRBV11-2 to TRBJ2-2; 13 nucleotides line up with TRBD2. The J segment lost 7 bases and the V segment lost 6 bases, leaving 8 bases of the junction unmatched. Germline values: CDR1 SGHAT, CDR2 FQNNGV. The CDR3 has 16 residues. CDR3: CASSRGLAGRLGELFF. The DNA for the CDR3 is TGTGCCAGCAGTCGGGGACTAGCGGGACGTCTCGGGGAGCTGTTTTTT.

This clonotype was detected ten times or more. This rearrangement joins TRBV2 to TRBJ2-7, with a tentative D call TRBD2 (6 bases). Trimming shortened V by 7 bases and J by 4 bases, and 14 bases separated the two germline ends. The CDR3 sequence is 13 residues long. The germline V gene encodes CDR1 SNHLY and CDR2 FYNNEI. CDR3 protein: CASNDVGSYEQYF. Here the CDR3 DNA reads TGTGCCAGCAACGACGTCGGGAGTTACGAGCAGTACTTC. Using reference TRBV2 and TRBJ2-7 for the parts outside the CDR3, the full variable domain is EPEVTQTPSHQVTQMGQEVILRCVPISNHLYFYWYRQILGQKVEFLVSFYNNEISEKSEIFDDQFSVERPDGSNFTLKIRSTKLEDSAMYFCASNDVGSYEQYFGPGTRLTVT.

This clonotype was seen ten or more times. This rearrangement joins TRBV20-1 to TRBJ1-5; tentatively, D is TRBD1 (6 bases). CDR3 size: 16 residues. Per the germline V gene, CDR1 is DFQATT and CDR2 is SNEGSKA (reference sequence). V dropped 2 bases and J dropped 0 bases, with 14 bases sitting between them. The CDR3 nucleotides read TGCAGTGCTAGAATACAGGGATTGAATAGCAATCAGCCCCAGCATTTT. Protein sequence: CSARIQGLNSNQPQHF.

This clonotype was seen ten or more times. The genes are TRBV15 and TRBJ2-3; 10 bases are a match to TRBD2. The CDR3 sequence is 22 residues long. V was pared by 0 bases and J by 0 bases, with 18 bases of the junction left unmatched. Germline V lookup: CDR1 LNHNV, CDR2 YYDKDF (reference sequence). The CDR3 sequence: CATSREGGLAGDHRSSTDTQYF. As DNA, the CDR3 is TGTGCCACCAGCAGAGAGGGGGGGCTAGCGGGAGACCACCGCTCTAGCACAGATACGCAGTATTTT.

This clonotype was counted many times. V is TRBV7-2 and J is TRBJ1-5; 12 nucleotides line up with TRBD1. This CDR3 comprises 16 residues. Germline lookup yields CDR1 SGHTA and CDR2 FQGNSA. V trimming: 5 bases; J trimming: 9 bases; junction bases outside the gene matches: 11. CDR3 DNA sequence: TGTGCCAGCAGCCTTACCGGGACAGGGGGCGCATGGCCCCAGCATTTT. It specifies CASSLTGTGGAWPQHF. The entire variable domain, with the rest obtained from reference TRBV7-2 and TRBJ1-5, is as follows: GAGVSQSPSNKVTEKGKDVELRCDPISGHTALYWYRQSLGQGLEFLIYFQGNSAPDKSGLPSDRFSAERTGGSVSTLTIQRTQQEDSAVYLCASSLTGTGGAWPQHFGDGTRLSIL.

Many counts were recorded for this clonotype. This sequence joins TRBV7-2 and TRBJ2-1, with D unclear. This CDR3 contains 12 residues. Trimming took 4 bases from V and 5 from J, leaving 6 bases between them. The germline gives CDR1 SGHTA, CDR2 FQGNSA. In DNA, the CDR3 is TGTGCCAGCAGCTCCCAGCACAATGAGCAGTTCTTC. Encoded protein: CASSSQHNEQFF.

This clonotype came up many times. This CDR3 is CASSLDLRDTGELFF. As DNA, the CDR3 is TGCGCCAGCAGCTTGGACCTAAGGGACACCGGGGAGCTGTTTTTT. V and J are TRBV5-1 and TRBJ2-2; no clear D gene. V was cut by 0 bases and J by 3 bases, with 9 bases left in between. Per germline, CDR1 SGHRS and CDR2 YFSETQ. The CDR3 runs 15 residues.

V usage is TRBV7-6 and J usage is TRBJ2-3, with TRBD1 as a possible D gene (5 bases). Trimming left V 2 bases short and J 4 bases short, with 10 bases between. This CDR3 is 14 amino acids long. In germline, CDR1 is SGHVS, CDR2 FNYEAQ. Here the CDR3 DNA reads TGTGCCAGCAGCTTATCCAGGGCCCCAGATACGCAGTATTTT. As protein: CASSLSRAPDTQYF.

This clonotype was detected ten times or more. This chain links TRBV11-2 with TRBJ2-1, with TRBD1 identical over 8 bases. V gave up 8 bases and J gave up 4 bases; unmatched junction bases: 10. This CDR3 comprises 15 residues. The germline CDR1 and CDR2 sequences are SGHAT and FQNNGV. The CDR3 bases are TGTGCCAGCTCTAAGGGGGACAGGCCTTACAATGAGCAGTTCTTC. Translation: CASSKGDRPYNEQFF.

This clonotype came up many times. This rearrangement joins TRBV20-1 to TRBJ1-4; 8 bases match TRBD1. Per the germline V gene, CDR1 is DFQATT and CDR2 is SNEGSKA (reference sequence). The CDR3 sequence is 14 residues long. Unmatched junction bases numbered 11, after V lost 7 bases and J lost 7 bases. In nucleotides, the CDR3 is TGCAGTGTCCGGGCCCAGGACAGGGCTGAAAAACTGTTTTTT. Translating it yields CSVRAQDRAEKLFF.

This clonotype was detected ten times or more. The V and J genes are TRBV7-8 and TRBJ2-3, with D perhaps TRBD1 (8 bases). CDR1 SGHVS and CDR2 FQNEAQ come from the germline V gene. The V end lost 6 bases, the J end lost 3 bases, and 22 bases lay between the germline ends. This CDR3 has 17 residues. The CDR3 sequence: CASSPRGGQGATDTQYF. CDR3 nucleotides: TGTGCCAGCAGTCCGAGGGGGGGGCAGGGGGCGACAGATACGCAGTATTTT.

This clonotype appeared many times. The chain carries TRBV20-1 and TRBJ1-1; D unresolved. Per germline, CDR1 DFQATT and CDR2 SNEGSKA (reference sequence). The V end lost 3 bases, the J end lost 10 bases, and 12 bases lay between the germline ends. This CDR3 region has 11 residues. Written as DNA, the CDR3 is TGCAGTGCTAGTCTACCCGTGGGAGCTTTCTTT. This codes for CSASLPVGAFF.

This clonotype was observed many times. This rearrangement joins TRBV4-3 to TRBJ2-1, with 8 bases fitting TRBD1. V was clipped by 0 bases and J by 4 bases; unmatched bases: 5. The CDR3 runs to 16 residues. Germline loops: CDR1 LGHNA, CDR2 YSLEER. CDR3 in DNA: TGCGCCAGCAGCCAAGATAGACAGGGGAAGTACAATGAGCAGTTCTTC. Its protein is CASSQDRQGKYNEQFF.

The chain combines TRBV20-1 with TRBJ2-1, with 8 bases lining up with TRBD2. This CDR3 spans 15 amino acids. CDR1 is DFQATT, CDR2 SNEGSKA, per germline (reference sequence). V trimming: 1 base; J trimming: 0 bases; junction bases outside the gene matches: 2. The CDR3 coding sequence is TGCAGTGCTAGAGCGGGGGGGACCTCCTACAATGAGCAGTTCTTC. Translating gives CSARAGGTSYNEQFF.

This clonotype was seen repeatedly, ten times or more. CDR3 protein: CASSYTTSGTGSNYGYTF. The DNA of the CDR3 is TGCGCCAGCAGCTATACTACCTCCGGGACAGGCTCCAACTATGGCTACACCTTC. The rearrangement uses TRBV5-1 and TRBJ1-2, with 8 bases matching TRBD1. With V trimmed by 3 bases and J by 2 bases, 15 bases remained unmatched. Per the germline V gene, CDR1 is SGHRS and CDR2 is YFSETQ. The CDR3 runs 18 residues. Drawing the rest from reference TRBV5-1 and TRBJ1-2, the complete variable domain is KAGVTQTPRYLIKTRGQQVTLSCSPISGHRSVSWYQQTPGQGLQFLFEYFSETQRNKGNFPGRFSGRQFSNSRSEMNVSTLELGDSALYLCASSYTTSGTGSNYGYTFGSGTRLTVV.